This T cell receptor (beta chain) was identified during a study of cytomegalovirus exposure and HLA in healthy donors. Study results and limitations: Specific recognition of CMV antigens was confirmed in vitro for a few chains (all CMV-associated). A list of 150 to 200 TCR beta chains associated with cytomegalovirus was given. Among TCR sequences, most were rare, though some public TCRs appeared in many donors.

The germline gives CDR1 SGHTA, CDR2 FQGNSA. There are 13 residues in the CDR3. Trimming shortened V by 5 bases and J by 4 bases, and 11 bases separated the two germline ends. Here immunoSEQ multiplex PCR was the method, and the copy in TCRdb shows in-frame clones only, minus some. The data hold about 120,000 clones, with about 90% observed a single time. Regarding this clone: No antigen is known for it.

This sequence was found in a woman in her late teens or twenties in good health and CMV-seronegative. What was sequenced was PBMCs. This chain uses TRBV7-2 with TRBJ1-1; D possibly corresponds to TRBD1 (6 bases). CDR3 sequence reads: CASSNTGITEAFF. The DNA of the CDR3 is TGTGCCAGCAGCAATACAGGGATCACTGAAGCTTTCTTT. The full variable domain, with the rest looked up from reference TRBV7-2 and TRBJ1-1, is GAGVSQSPSNKVTEKGKDVELRCDPISGHTALYWYRQSLGQGLEFLIYFQGNSAPDKSGLPSDRFSAERTGGSVSTLTIQRTQQEDSAVYLCASSNTGITEAFFGQGTRLTVV.